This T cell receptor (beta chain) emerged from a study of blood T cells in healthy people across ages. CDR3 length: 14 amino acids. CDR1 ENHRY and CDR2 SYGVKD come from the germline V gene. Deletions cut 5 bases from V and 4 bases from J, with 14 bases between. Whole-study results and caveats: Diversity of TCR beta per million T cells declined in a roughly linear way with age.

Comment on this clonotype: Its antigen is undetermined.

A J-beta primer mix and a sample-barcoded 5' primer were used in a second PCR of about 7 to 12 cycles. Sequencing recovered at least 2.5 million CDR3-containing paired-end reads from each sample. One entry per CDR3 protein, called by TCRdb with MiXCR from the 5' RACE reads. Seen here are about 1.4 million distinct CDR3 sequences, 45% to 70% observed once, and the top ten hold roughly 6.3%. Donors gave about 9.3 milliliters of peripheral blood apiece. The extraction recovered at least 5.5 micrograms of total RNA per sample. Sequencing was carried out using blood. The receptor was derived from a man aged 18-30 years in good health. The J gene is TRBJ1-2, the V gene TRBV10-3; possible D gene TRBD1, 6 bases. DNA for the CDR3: TGTGCCATCAGTTTCAGGGGACAAGGCTATGGCTACACCTTC. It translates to CAISFRGQGYGYTF.